The 2 T cell receptor beta chains below were found in one sample sequenced in a study of T-cell memory formation after mild COVID-19. Using its own MiXCR run on the 5' RACE reads, TCRdb lists one record per CDR3 protein. The data contain over 50,000 distinct CDR3 sequences, approximately 9% of them seen just once; the ten biggest clones take up approximately 12%. Sequencing input: PBMCs or a T cell subset sorted from them (not recorded which). The source is an adult woman who had mild COVID-19 (a few samples of this study predate the infection). Cell type and time point are not known.

The rearrangement joins TRBV20-1 to TRBJ2-1; no clear D. The CDR3 covers 14 residues. V was trimmed by 1 base and J by 6 bases, leaving 13 bases between them. Per germline, CDR1 DFQATT and CDR2 SNEGSKA (reference sequence). CDR3 in amino acids: CSARGLSWSNEQFF. In DNA, the CDR3 is TGCAGTGCTAGAGGCCTAAGCTGGTCCAATGAGCAGTTCTTC.

There are a few counts of this clonotype. The gene calls are TRBV5-1 and TRBJ2-5; possible D gene TRBD1, 5 bases. Trimming stripped 0 bases from V and 1 base from J, with 13 bases between. CDR3 length: 16 residues. The germline V gene encodes CDR1 SGHRS and CDR2 YFSETQ. CDR3 region: CASSLGGSRVQETQYF. DNA of the CDR3: TGCGCCAGCAGCTTGGGGGGCTCTAGAGTCCAAGAGACCCAGTACTTC.